What follows describes a single T cell receptor beta chain. The antigen it binds to is not known. There are no base qualities to consult, and no much larger clone falls within one base. This entry belongs to a study of cytomegalovirus exposure and HLA in healthy donors (dated by TCRdb to about 2017). Study-level background: In an earlier analysis of about 560 of the donors, about 270 Gb of sequence data and just under 120 million unique TCR beta sequences from approximately 180 million T cells were reported. Approximately 300 gigabases of sequencing data and 70 million to 85 million unique TCR sequences were included in an early release covering around 600 HLA-typed donors. Among the roughly 400 genotyped donors, around 81% belonged to the genetic ancestry cluster associated with self-reported Caucasian donors. The aim of the study was to test whether cataloging public T cell receptors could identify signatures of past pathogen exposure. The T cell repertoires of 670 or so subjects were profiled by immunosequencing and related to cytomegalovirus serostatus. Besides the first cohort of roughly 660 subjects, a separate validation cohort made up of some 110 different subjects was used. To predict cytomegalovirus infection status, the study brought together high-throughput TCR immunosequencing, statistical association of individual TCRs with disease status, and machine learning. In a later analysis, previously published TCR beta repertoires from 550 to 750 donors were re-analyzed and high-resolution HLA genotyping was added so that TCR occurrence patterns could be studied. Rather than drawing on any new phenotypic data, the later analysis identified candidate immune exposures from TCR beta sequences and the way those sequences occurred across donors. In an earlier analysis of 550 to 700 of the donors, high-throughput TCR beta sequencing was used to judge whether each TCR beta V gene segment behaved as functional or pseudogenic. Donor age, sex, ethnicity and CMV serostatus were collected together with the repertoire data. In a later genetic analysis, genome-wide SNP genotypes for about 65% of the 666 donors were used, and that subset was treated as a discovery cohort. Every discovery cohort repertoire had been produced on one sequencing platform. Both class I and class II loci were covered by HLA typing, at four-digit resolution. Typing coverage varied by locus: about 629-630 donors for A, B, C, DRB1 and DQB1; some 520 for DQA1; over 600 for DPA1; roughly 450 for DPB1. Roughly five DR-DQ haplotypes were handled as single units for association and clustering, since linkage in the cohort was strong. Among 300 to 450 genotyped donors of the cohort, an average of about 240,000 unique TCR beta nucleotide sequences were sequenced per donor, around 20% of them non-productive. Broad study findings and their caveats: Because counts were too low, roughly 16 rarely observed V segments, including chromosome 9 orphons, were left out of the earlier analysis of 587 of the donors. HLA typing was unavailable for some donors at each locus, so association tests used only the typed subset. In this cohort, only TCR beta chains were sequenced, and detectable features were limited by the absence of alpha or paired-chain data. In a later genetic analysis, a missense DCLRE1C variant was associated with V-gene and J-gene trimming of TCR beta chains, and the association was replicated in an independent cohort. Compared with the approximately 600-donor mean, donors in an Asian-associated ancestry cluster had fewer N-insertions in productive TCRs, according to a later genetic analysis. The 87-base-pair reads could not distinguish some IMGT-functional V segments, including TRBV6-2 and TRBV6-3, so those segments were excluded. Presence/absence analyses assumed roughly uniform sequencing depth across donors, an assumption that may not hold. In an earlier analysis of some 540 of the donors, most TCR beta V segments appeared in productive rearrangements about 87% or about 30% of the time, broadly matching IMGT annotations. Compared with equally common non-associated chains, HLA-associated TCR beta chains in a later analysis were more clonally expanded and had lower generation probabilities. It was suggested by the authors that the approach could potentially be generalized to other disease states and immunological phenotypes. A further reported finding was that TCR beta sequences accurately predicted the HLA-A and HLA-B alleles for most subjects in the first cohort. The study listed 164 TCR beta chains as associated with cytomegalovirus. Most TCR sequences were seen in very few donors, while some public TCRs were found in many individuals. According to a later analysis, most CMV-associated TCR beta chains appeared to be HLA-restricted, and the HLA associations seemed to be driven largely by CMV exposure. In vitro tests confirmed that three of the cytomegalovirus-associated TCR beta chains recognize cytomegalovirus antigens. Strong co-occurrence of HLA alleles, especially DR and DQ, made assigning TCR associations to individual alleles difficult. Several of the top co-occurrence clusters appeared to be linked to parvovirus B19, influenza, CMV and Epstein-Barr virus, according to a later analysis. The classifier was reported to diagnose cytomegalovirus status with high specificity and sensitivity in both the original and validation cohorts. Correlated functional status among segregating V segments might be attributable to linkage disequilibrium, but an unknown experimental factor could not be ruled out. The only immune exposure information available for the cohort was CMV serostatus. A later analysis associated 15,000 or so TCR beta sequences with specific HLA alleles at a false discovery rate of 0.05. According to a later analysis, TCR association rates differed among HLA loci, with DRB1 alleles showing the most associated TCRs and HLA-C alleles showing the fewest. A group of highly shared sequence variants was considered likely to be a technical artifact of the sequencing pipeline.

As encoded in the germline V gene, CDR1 is MGHRA while CDR2 is YSYEKL. Ends trimmed: V by 4 bases, J by 3 bases; bases unmatched to a gene: 9. The CDR3 has 16 amino acids, counting the end cysteine and phenylalanine. The read is trimmed to its CDR3 DNA, 48 bases read in frame from base 1. The cohort consisted of approximately 690 healthy bone marrow donors. Cohort members were all nominally healthy when sampled, although unrecorded immune exposures were likely present. The donor was CMV seronegative and was included in the group of over 300 seronegative cohort members. Every donor gave a peripheral blood sample, and the peripheral blood mononuclear cells from that sample were used for TCR beta sequencing. The Qiagen DNeasy Blood Extraction Kit was used to extract genomic DNA from the blood cell samples. Library construction relied on the immunoSEQ multiplex PCR assay. The multiplex PCR relied on a mix of 60 forward primers for TCR Vbeta segments and 13 reverse primers for TCR Jbeta segments. A multiplex PCR assay on genomic DNA amplified the CDR3 region of rearranged TCR beta genes. The amplified TCR beta libraries were sequenced on the Illumina HiSeq System as 87-base-pair reads. Concerning the study's data processing: A later analysis counted around 72 million unique TCR beta chains across the 666 repertoires, and some 11 million of these chains were shared by at least two donors. To remove PCR and sequencing errors, raw reads were error-corrected and collapsed into unique sequences using a nearest-neighbor algorithm that merged closely related sequences. CDR3 sequences were aligned to IMGT reference sequences to assign V, D and J gene segments. For a sequence to be retained, a match of at least six nucleotides was required to both a V gene segment and a J gene segment. Rearrangements were classified as productive when the CDR3 lacked stop codons and remained in frame with V and J, and all other rearrangements were classified as non-productive. Following IMGT convention, CDR3 was defined as the stretch from the second conserved V-encoded cysteine up to the conserved J-encoded phenylalanine. Sequences without an unambiguous match to a single V gene segment were excluded from the earlier analysis of 587 of the donors. An earlier analysis of about 600 of the donors called V segments functional above 56.7% productive rearrangements and segregating when the between-donor standard deviation exceeded 5%. A statistical classification framework was built for diagnosing cytomegalovirus status from the catalog of TCR beta chain sequences. A later analysis assigned V and J genes by comparing TCR nucleotide sequences with IMGT/GENE-DB human TR gene sequences. The TCRdist pipeline was used in a later analysis to assign CDR3 sequences and most-parsimonious VDJ recombination scenarios. In a later analysis, every TCR beta chain was defined by the combination of its CDR3 amino acid sequence and its V-gene family, and reads without a unique V-gene family were dropped. In a later analysis, 450 to 600 highly shared, low-generation-probability nucleotide sequences were removed to address suspected cross-contamination and a sequencing artifact. A later analysis calculated a clonal expansion index for each public chain from normalized within-repertoire ranks of inferred template counts. A later analysis computed generation probabilities with a VDJ recombination model fitted to out-of-frame rearrangements, and checked the results against IGoR. In a later analysis, hypergeometric tests were used to score TCR-TCR, TCR-HLA and TCR-CMV co-occurrence, with a repertoire-size bias correction applied to TCR pairs. In a later analysis, false discovery rates were estimated by permuting HLA or CMV assignments 20 times. In a later analysis, co-occurring TCRs were grouped with DBSCAN, and TCRdist sequence similarity was added when clustering was performed within HLA-allele-positive subsets. Repertoires with fewer than 30,000 or more than 120,000 public chains were left out of co-occurrence clustering, as were five repertoires with anomalous nucleotide sharing. The immuneACCESS repertoire file appears here via TCRdb, limited to in-frame rearrangements. These files lack a portion of the clones; in checked studies, under half of the deficit traces to unresolved V genes, and the cause of the others is not known. That table gives V, J and clone size, and the DNA gave D and trimming. The sample data list under 250,000 clones, and roughly 79% of these were observed just once. The ten largest account for approximately 2% of the sample.

This receptor was identified in a male donor in good health and CMV-seronegative. The sequencing input was PBMCs. The chain is made from TRBV4-1 and TRBJ2-7; a stretch of 10 junction bases matches TRBD2. The CDR3 reads CASSRTGLATIYEQYF. The sequenced DNA: TGCGCCAGCAGCCGCACGGGACTAGCGACCATCTACGAGCAGTACTTC.